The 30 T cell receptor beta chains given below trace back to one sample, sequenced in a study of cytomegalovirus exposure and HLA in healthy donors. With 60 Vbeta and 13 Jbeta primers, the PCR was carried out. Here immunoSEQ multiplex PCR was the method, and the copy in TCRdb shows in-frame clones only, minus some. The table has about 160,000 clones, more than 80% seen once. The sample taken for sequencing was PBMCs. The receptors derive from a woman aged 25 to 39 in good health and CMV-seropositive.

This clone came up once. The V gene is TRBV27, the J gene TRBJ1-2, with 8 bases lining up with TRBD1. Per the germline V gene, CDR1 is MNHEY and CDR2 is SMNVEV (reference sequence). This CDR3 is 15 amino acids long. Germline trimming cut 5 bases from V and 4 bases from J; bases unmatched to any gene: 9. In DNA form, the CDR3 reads TGTGCCAGCAGTGCCTTCAGGACAGGGAGCTATGGCTACACCTTC. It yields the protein CASSAFRTGSYGYTF.

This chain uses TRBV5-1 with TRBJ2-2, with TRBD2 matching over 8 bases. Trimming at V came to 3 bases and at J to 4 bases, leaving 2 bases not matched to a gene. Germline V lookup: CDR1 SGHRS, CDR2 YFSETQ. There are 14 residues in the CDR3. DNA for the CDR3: TGCGCCAGCAGCTCCACTAGCGGCACCGGGGAGCTGTTTTTT. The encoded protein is CASSSTSGTGELFF. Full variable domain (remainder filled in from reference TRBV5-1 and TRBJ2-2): KAGVTQTPRYLIKTRGQQVTLSCSPISGHRSVSWYQQTPGQGLQFLFEYFSETQRNKGNFPGRFSGRQFSNSRSEMNVSTLELGDSALYLCASSSTSGTGELFFGEGSRLTVL.

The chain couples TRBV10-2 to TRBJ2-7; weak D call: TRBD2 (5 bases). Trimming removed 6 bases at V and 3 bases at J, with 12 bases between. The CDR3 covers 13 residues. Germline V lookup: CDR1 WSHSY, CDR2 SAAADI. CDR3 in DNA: TGCGCCAGCAGAGCGGACCCCCTCTACGAGCAGTACTTC. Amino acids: CASRADPLYEQYF.

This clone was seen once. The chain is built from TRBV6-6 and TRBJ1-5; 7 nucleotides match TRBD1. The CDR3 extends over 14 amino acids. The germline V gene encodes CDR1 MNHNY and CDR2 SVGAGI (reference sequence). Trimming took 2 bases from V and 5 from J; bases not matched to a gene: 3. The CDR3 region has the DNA TGTGCCAGCAGTTACACGACAGGGTATCAGCCCCAGCATTTT. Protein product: CASSYTTGYQPQHF.

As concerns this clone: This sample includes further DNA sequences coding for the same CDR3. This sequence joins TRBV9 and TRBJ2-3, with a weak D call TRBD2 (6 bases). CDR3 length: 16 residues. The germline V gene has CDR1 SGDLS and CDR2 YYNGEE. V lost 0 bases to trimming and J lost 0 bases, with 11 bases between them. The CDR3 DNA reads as TGTGCCAGCAGCGTAGAGGGCGGGGCGAGCACAGATACGCAGTATTTT. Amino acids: CASSVEGGASTDTQYF.

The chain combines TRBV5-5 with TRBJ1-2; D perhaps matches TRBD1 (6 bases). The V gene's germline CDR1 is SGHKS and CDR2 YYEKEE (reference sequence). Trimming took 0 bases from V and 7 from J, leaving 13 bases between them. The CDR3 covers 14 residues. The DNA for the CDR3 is TGTGCCAGCAGCTTGGGGGGCCAGGGGATTGGCTACACCTTC. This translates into CASSLGGQGIGYTF.

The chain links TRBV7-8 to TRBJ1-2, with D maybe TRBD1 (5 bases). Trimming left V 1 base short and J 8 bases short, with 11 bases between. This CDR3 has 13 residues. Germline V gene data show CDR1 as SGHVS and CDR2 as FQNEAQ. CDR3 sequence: CASSLVGARGYTF. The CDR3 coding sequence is TGTGCCAGCAGCTTAGTAGGGGCGAGGGGCTACACCTTC. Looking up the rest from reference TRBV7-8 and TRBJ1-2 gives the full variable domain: GAGVSQSPRYKVAKRGQDVALRCDPISGHVSLFWYQQALGQGPEFLTYFQNEAQLDKSGLPSDRFFAERPEGSVSTLKIQRTQQEDSAVYLCASSLVGARGYTFGSGTRLTVV.

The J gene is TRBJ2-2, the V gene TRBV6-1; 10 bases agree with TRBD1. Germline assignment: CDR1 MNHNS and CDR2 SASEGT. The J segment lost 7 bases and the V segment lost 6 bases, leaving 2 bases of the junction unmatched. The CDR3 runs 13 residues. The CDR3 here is CASRGQGYGELFF. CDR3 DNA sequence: TGTGCCAGCAGGGGACAGGGGTACGGGGAGCTGTTTTTT.

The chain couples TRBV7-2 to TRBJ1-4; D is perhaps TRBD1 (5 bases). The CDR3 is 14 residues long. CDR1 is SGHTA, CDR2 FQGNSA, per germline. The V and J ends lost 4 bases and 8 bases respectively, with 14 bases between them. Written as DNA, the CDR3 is TGTGCCAGCAGCTCCGGGCAGGGAGGAGAAAAACTGTTTTTT. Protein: CASSSGQGGEKLFF. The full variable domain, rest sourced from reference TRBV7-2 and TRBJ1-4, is GAGVSQSPSNKVTEKGKDVELRCDPISGHTALYWYRQSLGQGLEFLIYFQGNSAPDKSGLPSDRFSAERTGGSVSTLTIQRTQQEDSAVYLCASSSGQGGEKLFFGSGTQLSVL.

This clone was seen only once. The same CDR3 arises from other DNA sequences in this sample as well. The CDR3 loop reads CASSETGNTEAFF. As DNA, the CDR3 is TGTGCCAGCAGTGAAACAGGGAACACTGAAGCTTTCTTT. The chain recombines TRBV6-1 with TRBJ1-1; TRBD1 might be the D (5 bases). This CDR3 is 13 amino acids long. V shed 2 bases and J shed 1 base, with 5 bases lying between them. Germline CDR1 reads MNHNS; CDR2 reads SASEGT.

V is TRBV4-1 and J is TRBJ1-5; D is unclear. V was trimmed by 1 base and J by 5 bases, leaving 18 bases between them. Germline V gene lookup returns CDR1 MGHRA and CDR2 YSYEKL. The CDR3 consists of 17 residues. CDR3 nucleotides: TGCGCCAGCAGCCAAGCAACCGGACTTAGATTCGATCAGCCCCAGCATTTT. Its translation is CASSQATGLRFDQPQHF.

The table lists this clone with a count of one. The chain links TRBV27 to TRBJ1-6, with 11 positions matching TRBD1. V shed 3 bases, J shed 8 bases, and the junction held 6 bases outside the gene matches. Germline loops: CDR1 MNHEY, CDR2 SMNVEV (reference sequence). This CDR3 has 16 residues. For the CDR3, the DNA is TGTGCCAGCAGTTTCCTCTCGGGACAGGGGGATTCACCCCTCCACTTT. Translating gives CASSFLSGQGDSPLHF.

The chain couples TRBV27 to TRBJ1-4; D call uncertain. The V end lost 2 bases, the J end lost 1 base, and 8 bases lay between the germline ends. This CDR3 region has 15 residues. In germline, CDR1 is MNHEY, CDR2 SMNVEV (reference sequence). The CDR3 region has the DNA TGTGCCAGCAGTTTACGCGAGGGAACTAATGAAAAACTGTTTTTT. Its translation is CASSLREGTNEKLFF.

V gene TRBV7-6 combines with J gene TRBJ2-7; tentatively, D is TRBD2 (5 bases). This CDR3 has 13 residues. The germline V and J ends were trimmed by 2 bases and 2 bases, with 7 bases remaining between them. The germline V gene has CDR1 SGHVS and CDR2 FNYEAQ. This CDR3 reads CASSLRGTYEQYF. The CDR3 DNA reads TGTGCCAGCAGCTTAAGAGGGACCTACGAGCAGTACTTC.

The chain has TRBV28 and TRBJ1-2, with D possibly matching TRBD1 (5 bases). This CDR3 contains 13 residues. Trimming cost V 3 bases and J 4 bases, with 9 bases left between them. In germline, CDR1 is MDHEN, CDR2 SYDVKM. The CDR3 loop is CASSFAGSYGYTF. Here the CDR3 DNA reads TGTGCCAGCAGTTTCGCAGGGTCCTATGGCTACACCTTC.

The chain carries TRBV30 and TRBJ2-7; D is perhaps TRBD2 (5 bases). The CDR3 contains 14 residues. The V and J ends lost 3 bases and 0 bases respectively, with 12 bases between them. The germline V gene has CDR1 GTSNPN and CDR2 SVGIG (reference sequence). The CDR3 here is CAWSGVQASYEQYF. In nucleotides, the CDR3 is TGTGCCTGGAGCGGGGTCCAAGCCTCCTACGAGCAGTACTTC.

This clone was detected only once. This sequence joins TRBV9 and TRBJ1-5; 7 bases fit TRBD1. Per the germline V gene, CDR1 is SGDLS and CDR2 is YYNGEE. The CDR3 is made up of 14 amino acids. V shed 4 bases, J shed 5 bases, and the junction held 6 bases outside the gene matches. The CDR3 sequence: CASSPRQGDQPQHF. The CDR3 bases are TGTGCCAGCAGCCCCCGACAGGGAGATCAGCCCCAGCATTTT.

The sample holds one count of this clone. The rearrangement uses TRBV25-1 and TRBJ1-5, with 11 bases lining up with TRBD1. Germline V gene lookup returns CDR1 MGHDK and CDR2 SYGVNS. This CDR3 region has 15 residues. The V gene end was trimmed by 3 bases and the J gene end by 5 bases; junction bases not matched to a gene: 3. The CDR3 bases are TGTGCCAGCAGTGATAGGACAGGGGGCGATCAGCCCCAGCATTTT. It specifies CASSDRTGGDQPQHF.

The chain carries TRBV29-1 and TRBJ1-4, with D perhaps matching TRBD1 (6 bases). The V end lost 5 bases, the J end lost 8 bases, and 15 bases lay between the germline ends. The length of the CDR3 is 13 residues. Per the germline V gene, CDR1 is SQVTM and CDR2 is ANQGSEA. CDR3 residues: CSVRDNGSEKLFF. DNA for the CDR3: TGCAGCGTTAGGGACAATGGGAGCGAAAAACTGTTTTTT.

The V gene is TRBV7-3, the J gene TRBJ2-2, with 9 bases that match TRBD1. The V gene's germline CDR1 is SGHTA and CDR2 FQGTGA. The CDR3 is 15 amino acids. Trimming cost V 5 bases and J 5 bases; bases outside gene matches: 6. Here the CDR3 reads CASSPRGTGTGELFF. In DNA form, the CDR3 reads TGTGCCAGCAGCCCCCGGGGGACAGGGACCGGGGAGCTGTTTTTT.

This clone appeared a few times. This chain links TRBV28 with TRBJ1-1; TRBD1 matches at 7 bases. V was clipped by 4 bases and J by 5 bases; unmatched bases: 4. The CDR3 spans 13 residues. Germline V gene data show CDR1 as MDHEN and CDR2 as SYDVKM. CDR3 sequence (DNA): TGTGCCAGCAGTTCCAGGGGGAGGACTGAAGCTTTCTTT. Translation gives CASSSRGRTEAFF.

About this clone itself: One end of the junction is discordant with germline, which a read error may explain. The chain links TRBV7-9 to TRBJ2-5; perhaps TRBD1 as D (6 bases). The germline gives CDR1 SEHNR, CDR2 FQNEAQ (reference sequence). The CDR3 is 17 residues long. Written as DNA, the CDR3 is TGTTCCAGCAGCGTCGGTTGGGTGCGACAGGTTAATGAGACCCAGTACTTC. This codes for CSSSVGWVRQVNETQYF.

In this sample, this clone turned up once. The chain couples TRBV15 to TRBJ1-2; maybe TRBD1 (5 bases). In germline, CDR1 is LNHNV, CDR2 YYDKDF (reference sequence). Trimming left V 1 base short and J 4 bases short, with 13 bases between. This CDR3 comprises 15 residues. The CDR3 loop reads CATSRGQWGGYGYTF. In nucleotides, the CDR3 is TGTGCCACCAGCAGAGGACAGTGGGGAGGCTATGGCTACACCTTC.

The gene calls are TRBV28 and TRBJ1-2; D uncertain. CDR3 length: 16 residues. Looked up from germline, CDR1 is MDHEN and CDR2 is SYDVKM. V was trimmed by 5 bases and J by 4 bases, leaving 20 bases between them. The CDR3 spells CASSPLRGSLIYGYTF. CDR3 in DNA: TGTGCCAGCAGTCCCCTGCGGGGATCGCTTATCTATGGCTACACCTTC.

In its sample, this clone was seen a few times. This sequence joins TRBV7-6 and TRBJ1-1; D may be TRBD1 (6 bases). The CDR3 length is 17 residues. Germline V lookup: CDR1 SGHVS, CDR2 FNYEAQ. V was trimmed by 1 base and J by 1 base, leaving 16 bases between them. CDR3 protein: CASSLDRANPRNTEAFF. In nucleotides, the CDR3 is TGTGCCAGCAGCTTAGACAGGGCCAACCCTCGGAACACTGAAGCTTTCTTT.

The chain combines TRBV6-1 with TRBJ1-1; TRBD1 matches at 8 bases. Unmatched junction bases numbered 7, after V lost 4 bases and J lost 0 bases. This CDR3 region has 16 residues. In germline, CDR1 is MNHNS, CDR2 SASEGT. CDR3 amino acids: CASSVGTGIMNTEAFF. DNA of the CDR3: TGTGCCAGCAGTGTCGGGACAGGTATTATGAACACTGAAGCTTTCTTT.

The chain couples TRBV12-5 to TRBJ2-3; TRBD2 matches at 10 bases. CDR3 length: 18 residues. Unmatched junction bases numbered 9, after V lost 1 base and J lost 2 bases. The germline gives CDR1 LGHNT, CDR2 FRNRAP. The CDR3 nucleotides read TGTGCTAGTGGTTTGGCATCCCTAGCGGGGGTCCTCACAGATACGCAGTATTTT. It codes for CASGLASLAGVLTDTQYF.

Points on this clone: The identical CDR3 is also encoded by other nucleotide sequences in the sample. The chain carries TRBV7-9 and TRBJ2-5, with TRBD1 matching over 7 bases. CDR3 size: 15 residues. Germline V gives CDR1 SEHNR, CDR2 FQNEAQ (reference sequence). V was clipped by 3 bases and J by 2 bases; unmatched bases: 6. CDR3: CASSFGQAKQETQYF. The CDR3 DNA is TGTGCCAGCAGCTTCGGACAGGCGAAACAAGAGACCCAGTACTTC.

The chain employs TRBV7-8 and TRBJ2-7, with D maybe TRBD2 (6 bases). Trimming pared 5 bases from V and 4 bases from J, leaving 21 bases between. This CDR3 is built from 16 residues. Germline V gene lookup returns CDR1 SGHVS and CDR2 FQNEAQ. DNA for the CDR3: TGTGCCAGCAGCCTTCGGACTACCCCATATATTTACGAGCAGTACTTC. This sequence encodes CASSLRTTPYIYEQYF. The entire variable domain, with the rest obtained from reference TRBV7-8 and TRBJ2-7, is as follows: GAGVSQSPRYKVAKRGQDVALRCDPISGHVSLFWYQQALGQGPEFLTYFQNEAQLDKSGLPSDRFFAERPEGSVSTLKIQRTQQEDSAVYLCASSLRTTPYIYEQYFGPGTRLTVT.

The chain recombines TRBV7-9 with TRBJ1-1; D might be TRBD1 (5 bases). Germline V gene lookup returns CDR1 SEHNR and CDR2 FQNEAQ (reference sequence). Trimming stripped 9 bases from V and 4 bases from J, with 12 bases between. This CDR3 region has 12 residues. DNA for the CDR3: TGTGCCAGTCTGGGGGGTCGCACTGAAGCTTTCTTT. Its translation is CASLGGRTEAFF.